These 15 T cell receptor beta chains share one sample of origin, sequenced in a study of T-cell reconstitution after alpha-beta-depleted transplantation in children. Molecular barcoding with unique molecular identifiers was used for the TCRbeta library. TCRdb recomputed calls from the PCR reads with MiXCR, one row per CDR3 protein. The sample includes 200,000 to 250,000 distinct CDR3 sequences, 20% to 30% seen only once; the top ten take about 5%. The sample was PBMCs, mostly from graft donor cells, taken 360 days after TCRalphabeta/CD19-depleted stem cell transplant. These receptors all stem from a female patient aged 2-10 years who had a stem cell transplant for congenital amegakaryocytic thrombocytopenia, so the T cells may come from the graft donor.

V gene TRBV9 combines with J gene TRBJ2-1, with 9 positions matching TRBD2. The junction had 4 bases not matched to a gene; V was cut back by 2 bases and J by 7 bases. Germline V gene lookup returns CDR1 SGDLS and CDR2 YYNGEE. This CDR3 has 14 amino acids. The CDR3 protein is CASSVRLAVNEQFF. The CDR3, as DNA: TGTGCCAGCAGCGTTCGACTAGCGGTTAATGAGCAGTTCTTC. The entire variable domain, with the rest obtained from reference TRBV9 and TRBJ2-1, is as follows: DSGVTQTPKHLITATGQRVTLRCSPRSGDLSVYWYQQSLDQGLQFLIQYYNGEERAKGNILERFSAQQFPDLHSELNLSSLELGDSALYFCASSVRLAVNEQFFGPGTRLTVL.

The chain is built from TRBV12-3 or TRBV12-4 and TRBJ2-7, with 7 positions matching TRBD2. The CDR3 is made up of 14 amino acids. Trimming cost V 2 bases and J 9 bases; bases outside gene matches: 10. CDR3 in DNA: TGTGCCAGCAGTTTATTGACTGCGGGGGATGCGCAGTACTTC. It specifies CASSLLTAGDAQYF.

This clonotype occurred many times. The rearrangement joins TRBV4-1 to TRBJ2-7, with D unresolved. Per germline, CDR1 MGHRA and CDR2 YSYEKL. V was cut by 4 bases and J by 0 bases, with 16 bases left in between. CDR3 length equals 16 residues. This chain's CDR3 is CASSLVWKFGSYEQYF. The CDR3, as DNA: TGCGCCAGCAGCCTAGTTTGGAAATTTGGCTCCTACGAGCAGTACTTC.

This clonotype was counted between two and nine times. The chain couples TRBV12-3 or TRBV12-4 to TRBJ2-2; either TRBD1 or TRBD2 may supply D (5 bases each). CDR3 length: 13 amino acids. Between the trimmed V and J ends, which lost 7 bases and 5 bases, there was a span of 11 bases. This CDR3 reads CASILGTTGELFF. The DNA of the CDR3 is TGTGCCAGCATCCTTGGGACGACCGGGGAGCTGTTTTTT.

V gene TRBV20-1 combines with J gene TRBJ2-3; TRBD2 agrees at 9 bases. The junction had 9 bases not matched to a gene; V was cut back by 0 bases and J by 5 bases. Germline CDR1 is DFQATT and CDR2 is SNEGSKA (reference sequence). The CDR3 covers 16 residues. CDR3 nucleotide sequence: TGCAGTGCTAGAGAGCTTATTAGCGGGAGATTAGATACGCAGTATTTT. As protein: CSARELISGRLDTQYF.

The chain couples TRBV7-9 to TRBJ1-1; TRBD1 aligns across 8 bases. V was pared by 3 bases and J by 6 bases, with 3 bases of the junction left unmatched. The CDR3 has 13 residues. CDR1 is SEHNR and CDR2 is FQNEAQ in the germline V gene (reference sequence). CDR3 in DNA: TGTGCCAGCAGCTTCGGACAGGGTGCTGAAGCTTTCTTT. Its translation is CASSFGQGAEAFF.

The chain is built from TRBV29-1 and TRBJ1-1, with D hard to call. The CDR3 length is 14 residues. Germline loops: CDR1 SQVTM, CDR2 ANQGSEA. Between the trimmed V and J ends, which lost 3 bases and 0 bases, there was a span of 11 bases. This CDR3 is CSVDPVSMNTEAFF. As DNA, the CDR3 is TGCAGCGTTGACCCGGTCTCTATGAACACTGAAGCTTTCTTT.

This clonotype has just a few counts. This rearrangement joins TRBV15 to TRBJ2-7; D ambiguous. V was pared by 0 bases and J by 0 bases, with 9 bases between. From germline, CDR1 is LNHNV and CDR2 YYDKDF (reference sequence). This CDR3 spans 15 amino acids. CDR3 region: CATSRDYSSSYEQYF. In nucleotides, the CDR3 is TGTGCCACCAGCAGAGATTACAGCAGCTCCTACGAGCAGTACTTC.

This clonotype was counted a few times. J is TRBJ2-2 and V is TRBV18; D is uncertain. Germline CDR1 KGHSH, CDR2 LQKENI. V was cut by 6 bases and J by 1 base, with 9 bases left in between. The CDR3 runs to 14 residues. CDR3 in amino acids: CASSSRQNTGELFF. CDR3 nucleotide sequence: TGTGCCAGCTCCTCAAGACAGAACACCGGGGAGCTGTTTTTT.

V usage is TRBV5-1 and J usage is TRBJ2-1; possibly TRBD1 for D (6 bases). The CDR3 is 15 amino acids. Germline V gene sequence: CDR1 SGHRS, CDR2 YFSETQ. The V and J ends lost 0 bases and 4 bases respectively, with 11 bases between them. The CDR3 sequence is CASSLGSGAYNEQFF. The CDR3 DNA reads as TGCGCCAGCAGCTTGGGTTCAGGGGCGTACAATGAGCAGTTCTTC.

The chain joins TRBV28 to TRBJ1-6; 8 bases agree with TRBD1. The CDR3 covers 14 residues. Germline V gene data show CDR1 as MDHEN and CDR2 as SYDVKM. The ends lost 6 bases at V and 10 bases at J; junction bases unmatched: 8. The CDR3 coding sequence is TGTGCCAGCAGACCCTGGACAGGGAGCTCACCCCTCCACTTT. Its translation: CASRPWTGSSPLHF.

The V call is TRBV20-1, the J call TRBJ1-1; D gene ambiguous. The CDR3 is made up of 13 amino acids. The germline CDR1 and CDR2 sequences are DFQATT and SNEGSKA (reference sequence). V lost 5 bases and J 2 bases, leaving 12 bases between the germline ends. The CDR3 is CSAYSGINTEAFF. CDR3 nucleotides: TGCAGTGCTTATTCGGGGATAAACACTGAAGCTTTCTTT.

The rearrangement links TRBV27 to TRBJ2-3; D call uncertain. V was shortened by 5 bases and J by 6 bases, with 12 bases between the two germline ends. The CDR3 loop spans 13 amino acids. CDR1 is MNHEY, CDR2 SMNVEV, per germline (reference sequence). The CDR3 DNA sequence: TGTGCCAGCAGTCCTGGGAATTCGGATACGCAGTATTTT. Translation: CASSPGNSDTQYF.

In this sample, this clonotype turned up a few times. The chain recombines TRBV5-1 with TRBJ2-3, with D uncertain. V shed 1 base and J shed 6 bases, with 9 bases lying between them. Looked up from germline, CDR1 is SGHRS and CDR2 is YFSETQ. The CDR3 spans 13 residues. In DNA form, the CDR3 reads TGCGCCAGCAGCTTGTCTCCTAGGGATACGCAGTATTTT. This sequence encodes CASSLSPRDTQYF.

The genes are TRBV19 and TRBJ2-2; 9 nucleotides align to TRBD2. The CDR3 runs 15 residues. The V and J ends lost 6 bases and 8 bases, in that order; junction bases with no gene match: 10. From germline, CDR1 is LNHDA and CDR2 SQIVND (reference sequence). The CDR3 DNA is TGTGCCAGTAGAGAACCGGGACTAGCCGGTGGGGAGCTGTTTTTT. Encoded protein: CASREPGLAGGELFF.